Detailed here is one T cell receptor (beta chain). The data belong to a study of OX40 agonist ivuxolimab in advanced cancers. Study context: Patients were given ivuxolimab, an antibody that agonizes OX40 (CD134).

Measured with immunoSEQ multiplex PCR; TCRdb has only the in-frame clones, and not every one. This sample yields under 20,000 clones, of which about 90% are seen a single time; roughly 31% belongs to the top ten. This clonotype originated in an adult with an advanced solid tumor such as melanoma, head and neck, liver or kidney cancer. The sequenced sample was CD4+ or CD8+ T cells sorted from blood, obtained in a trial of the OX40 agonist ivuxolimab.

CDR3 nucleotides: TGCAGCGCACGACAGGGGAATGACCAAGAGACCCAGTACTTC. Its protein is CSARQGNDQETQYF. The rearrangement joins TRBV29-1 to TRBJ2-5, with 8 bases lining up with TRBD1. V lost 7 bases to trimming and J lost 0 bases; unmatched junction nucleotides: 7. The germline gives CDR1 SQVTM, CDR2 ANQGSEA. This CDR3 has 14 amino acids.